The clone carrying this T cell receptor beta chain was detected many times. Its target is unknown. The sample belongs to a study of Graves' ophthalmopathy and Graves' hyperthyroidism. For the study at large: Peripheral blood was obtained at first diagnosis, ahead of any treatment. Overall study findings and caveats: Sensitivity reached more than 70% and specificity around 72% when the model predicted ophthalmopathy progression. Between ophthalmopathy and stable hyperthyroidism, a 13-signature model drew a separation with around 90% sensitivity and roughly 78% specificity.

This CDR3 region has 15 residues. Germline values: CDR1 KGHSH, CDR2 LQKENI. V was pared by 6 bases and J by 3 bases, with 14 bases between. Amplified material comprised TCR beta CDR3 regions derived from RNA transcripts. Scientists carried out first-round RT-PCR using HTBI primers and then a second-round multiplex PCR. TCRdb independently ran MiXCR on the multiplex PCR reads; one entry per CDR3 protein. The sample has approximately 210,000 distinct CDR3 sequences; over 25% are singletons. Excluded were patients with other autoimmune diseases, uncontrolled infections, pregnancy or lactation. This TCR was sampled from a middle-aged man with Graves' ophthalmopathy. The chain has TRBV18 and TRBJ2-2, with D possibly matching TRBD2 (6 bases). The sequenced material came from peripheral blood. In DNA, the CDR3 is TGTGCCAGCTCCCTCTATCAGCGGGACACCGGGGAGCTGTTTTTT. Translating it yields CASSLYQRDTGELFF.